This T cell receptor (beta chain) came from a study of OX40 agonist ivuxolimab in advanced cancers. At the level of the study: The group had a mean age of about 60 years, ranged from 23 to 79, and was 82.7% male. Prior anti-PD-1, anti-PD-L1 or anti-CTLA-4 therapy was allowed; 40% to 50% had some.

Note on this clone: Its specificity is not known.

Generated by immunoSEQ multiplex PCR, the TCRdb table keeps only in-frame clones and is missing some. The repertoire holds 100,000 to 150,000 clones, with roughly 95% as singletons. CDR1 and CDR2 (germline): ENHRY, SYGVKD. Trimming took off 0 bases at V and 1 base at J, with 10 bases between the two ends. This CDR3 has 16 residues. Findings and caveats of the study: Relative to CD4+, CD8+ T cells held more expanded clones on average. There was clonal expansion of CD4+ and CD8+ blood T cells by week 6 at 0.1 to 3.0 mg/kg.

The receptor comes from an adult with an advanced solid tumor such as melanoma, head and neck, liver or kidney cancer. This sequence joins TRBV10-3 and TRBJ1-5; no firm D call. Sequencing used CD4+ or CD8+ T cells sorted from blood, obtained in a trial of the OX40 agonist ivuxolimab. The CDR3 sequence is CAISESGRTSNQPQHF. Here the CDR3 DNA reads TGTGCCATCAGTGAGTCTGGCAGAACGAGCAATCAGCCCCAGCATTTT.